Described below is a single TCR beta chain sequence and its context. No antigen is known for it. The data derive from a study of T cell repertoires in cytomegalovirus infection. Study-level findings and limits: Summed frequency of shared TCR beta families picked out CMV carriers who also had the relevant HLA.

TCRdb fed the reads into MiXCR, producing one record per CDR3 protein. The sample includes hundreds of thousands of distinct CDR3 sequences, 20% to 30% of them seen just once. Germline CDR1 reads LNHDA; CDR2 reads SQIVND (reference sequence). The CDR3 sequence is 15 residues long. The junction had 2 bases not matched to a gene; V was cut back by 0 bases and J by 3 bases. The receptor was isolated from a human donor in good health (CMV status not recorded). Some clones in this sample may be carry-over from other donors' samples. The chain employs TRBV19 and TRBJ2-1; TRBD1 agrees at 7 bases. The sequenced material came from CD8+ T cells from PBMCs. The CDR3 DNA follows: TGTGCCAGTAGTATAGATGGGACAGTCTACAATGAGCAGTTCTTC. It yields the protein CASSIDGTVYNEQFF.